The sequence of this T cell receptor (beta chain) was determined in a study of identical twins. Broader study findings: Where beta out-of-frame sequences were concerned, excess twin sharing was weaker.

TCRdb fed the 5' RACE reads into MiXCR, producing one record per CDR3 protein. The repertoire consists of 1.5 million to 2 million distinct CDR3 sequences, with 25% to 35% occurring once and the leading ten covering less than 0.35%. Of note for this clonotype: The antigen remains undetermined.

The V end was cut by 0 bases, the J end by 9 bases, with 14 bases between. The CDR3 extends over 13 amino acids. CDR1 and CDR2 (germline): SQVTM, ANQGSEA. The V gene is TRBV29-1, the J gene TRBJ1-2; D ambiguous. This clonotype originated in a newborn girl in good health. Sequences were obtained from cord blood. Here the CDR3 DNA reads TGCAGCGTTGAAGATTATGACCTTGTGAGCTACACCTTC. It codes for CSVEDYDLVSYTF.